This is a list of T cell receptor beta chains from one sample in a study of identical twins. From the 5' RACE reads, TCRdb called clonotypes with MiXCR, one entry per CDR3 protein. The sample carries 200,000 to 300,000 distinct CDR3 sequences, roughly 10% recorded once. Sequenced input: memory T cells sorted from blood. All receptors derive from a man aged 50-59 years in good health. Each CDR3 is given with its conserved first and last residue. The order of the fields is clone size, D gene, V gene, J gene, CDR3 protein, CDR3 DNA. A D gene is named only where the DNA matches it firmly. Clone size is given for some rows only: seen once, a few or many times, or a class if the clone is expanded.

clone size: few; D gene: NA; V gene: TRBV5-8; J gene: TRBJ1-1; CDR3 protein: CASSPTLAGMNTEAFF; CDR3 DNA: TGTGCCAGCAGCCCAACCCTGGCAGGCATGAACACTGAAGCTTTCTTT
clone size: many; D gene: NA; V gene: TRBV4-3; J gene: TRBJ1-2; CDR3 protein: CASSQDYLSSRGYTF; CDR3 DNA: TGCGCCAGCAGCCAAGATTATCTGAGCTCCCGTGGCTACACCTTC
clone size: NA; D gene: NA; V gene: TRBV20-1; J gene: TRBJ2-3; CDR3 protein: CSARPSQSTDTQYF; CDR3 DNA: TGCAGTGCTAGACCTAGCCAGAGCACAGATACGCAGTATTTT
clone size: few; D gene: TRBD1; V gene: TRBV24-1; J gene: TRBJ2-1; CDR3 protein: CATSKTGAYNEQFF; CDR3 DNA: TGTGCCACCAGTAAGACAGGGGCCTACAATGAGCAGTTCTTC
clone size: few; D gene: NA; V gene: TRBV28; J gene: TRBJ2-2; CDR3 protein: CASSLRQGWSGELFF; CDR3 DNA: TGTGCCAGCAGTTTACGGCAGGGGTGGTCCGGGGAGCTGTTTTTT
clone size: many; D gene: TRBD1; V gene: TRBV12-3/TRBV12-4; J gene: TRBJ2-3; CDR3 protein: CASSSRTGSTDTQYF; CDR3 DNA: TGTGCCAGCAGTTCCCGGACAGGGAGCACAGATACGCAGTATTTT
clone size: many; D gene: NA; V gene: TRBV6-1; J gene: TRBJ1-6; CDR3 protein: CASSRDNGNSPLHF; CDR3 DNA: TGTGCCAGCAGTCGGGACAATGGTAATTCACCCCTCCACTTT
clone size: many; D gene: NA; V gene: TRBV20-1; J gene: TRBJ2-1; CDR3 protein: CSARDAALYNEQFF; CDR3 DNA: TGCAGTGCTAGAGATGCCGCTCTCTACAATGAGCAGTTCTTC
clone size: few; D gene: NA; V gene: TRBV29-1; J gene: TRBJ2-3; CDR3 protein: CSVEQVTADTQYF; CDR3 DNA: TGCAGCGTTGAGCAGGTGACGGCAGATACGCAGTATTTT
clone size: many; D gene: NA; V gene: TRBV10-3; J gene: TRBJ1-5; CDR3 protein: CATSSSNQPQHF; CDR3 DNA: TGTGCCACGTCATCCAGCAATCAGCCCCAGCATTTT
clone size: few; D gene: NA; V gene: TRBV9; J gene: TRBJ2-7; CDR3 protein: CASSPRLRDEQYF; CDR3 DNA: TGTGCCAGCAGCCCCCGGCTTAGGGACGAGCAGTACTTC
clone size: NA; D gene: NA; V gene: TRBV20-1; J gene: TRBJ2-1; CDR3 protein: CSARGPPGGNEQFF; CDR3 DNA: TGCAGTGCTAGAGGCCCCCCCGGGGGCAATGAGCAGTTCTTC
clone size: many; D gene: NA; V gene: TRBV20-1; J gene: TRBJ1-5; CDR3 protein: CSATRPFSDSNQPQHF; CDR3 DNA: TGCAGTGCCACACGACCCTTTTCGGATAGCAATCAGCCCCAGCATTTT
clone size: NA; D gene: NA; V gene: TRBV11-2; J gene: TRBJ2-5; CDR3 protein: CASGGWEETQYF; CDR3 DNA: TGTGCCAGTGGGGGTTGGGAAGAGACCCAGTACTTC
clone size: few; D gene: NA; V gene: TRBV20-1; J gene: TRBJ2-5; CDR3 protein: CSATPLGGYQETQYF; CDR3 DNA: TGCAGTGCTACCCCCCTGGGGGGTTACCAAGAGACCCAGTACTTC
clone size: many; D gene: TRBD2; V gene: TRBV3-1; J gene: TRBJ2-5; CDR3 protein: CASSRFTSGPQETQYF; CDR3 DNA: TGTGCCAGCAGCCGATTTACTAGCGGTCCCCAAGAGACCCAGTACTTC
clone size: NA; D gene: TRBD2; V gene: TRBV30; J gene: TRBJ2-1; CDR3 protein: CAWREIAGGPSYNEQFF; CDR3 DNA: TGTGCCTGGAGGGAAATAGCGGGAGGGCCGTCGTACAATGAGCAGTTCTTC
clone size: few; D gene: NA; V gene: TRBV28; J gene: TRBJ2-3; CDR3 protein: CASSTGRGTDTQYF; CDR3 DNA: TGTGCCAGCAGTACAGGGAGGGGCACAGATACGCAGTATTTT
clone size: few; D gene: NA; V gene: TRBV4-2; J gene: TRBJ2-2; CDR3 protein: CASSHSFVGGVITGELFF; CDR3 DNA: TGTGCCAGCAGCCATTCCTTCGTGGGAGGAGTGATCACCGGGGAGCTGTTTTTT
clone size: many; D gene: TRBD1; V gene: TRBV7-9; J gene: TRBJ1-2; CDR3 protein: CASSPLTGALGYGYTF; CDR3 DNA: TGTGCCAGCAGCCCCCTAACAGGGGCTCTGGGCTATGGCTACACCTTC
clone size: many; D gene: NA; V gene: TRBV19; J gene: TRBJ1-2; CDR3 protein: CASSIVGRGAGYTF; CDR3 DNA: TGTGCCAGTAGTATAGTAGGCAGGGGCGCCGGCTACACCTTC
clone size: NA; D gene: TRBD1; V gene: TRBV4-3; J gene: TRBJ1-4; CDR3 protein: CASSQGTGANEKLFF; CDR3 DNA: TGCGCCAGCAGCCAAGGGACAGGGGCAAATGAAAAACTGTTTTTT
clone size: NA; D gene: NA; V gene: TRBV24-1; J gene: TRBJ1-5; CDR3 protein: CATSEGDQPQHF; CDR3 DNA: TGTGCCACCAGTGAGGGGGATCAGCCCCAGCATTTT
clone size: few; D gene: NA; V gene: TRBV28; J gene: TRBJ1-6; CDR3 protein: CASRYIDSINSPLHF; CDR3 DNA: TGTGCCAGCAGATATATAGACAGTATTAATTCACCCCTCCACTTT
clone size: NA; D gene: TRBD2; V gene: TRBV7-2; J gene: TRBJ2-1; CDR3 protein: CASSAGTSAVNEQFF; CDR3 DNA: TGTGCCAGCTCGGCGGGGACTAGCGCAGTCAATGAGCAGTTCTTC
clone size: NA; D gene: NA; V gene: TRBV18; J gene: TRBJ1-1; CDR3 protein: CASSGDILEAFF; CDR3 DNA: TGTGCCAGCTCAGGGGACATACTTGAAGCTTTCTTT
clone size: NA; D gene: NA; V gene: TRBV6-2/TRBV6-3; J gene: TRBJ1-4; CDR3 protein: CASSYMGQPREKLFF; CDR3 DNA: TGTGCCAGCAGTTACATGGGCCAGCCTCGGGAAAAACTGTTTTTT
clone size: many; D gene: TRBD1; V gene: TRBV6-1; J gene: TRBJ2-6; CDR3 protein: CASSRGTGPEWANVLTF; CDR3 DNA: TGTGCCAGCAGTCGAGGGACAGGGCCAGAATGGGCCAACGTCCTGACTTTC
clone size: many; D gene: NA; V gene: TRBV18; J gene: TRBJ2-7; CDR3 protein: CASSPQQQYEQYF; CDR3 DNA: TGTGCCAGCTCACCACAGCAGCAATACGAGCAGTACTTC
clone size: once; D gene: NA; V gene: TRBV4-2; J gene: TRBJ1-3; CDR3 protein: CASSQVEGQGNTIYF; CDR3 DNA: TGTGCCAGCAGCCAAGTTGAGGGGCAGGGAAACACCATATATTTT
clone size: few; D gene: TRBD2; V gene: TRBV4-3; J gene: TRBJ2-7; CDR3 protein: CASSQGLAGGSYEQYF; CDR3 DNA: TGCGCCAGCAGCCAAGGTCTAGCGGGAGGTTCCTACGAGCAGTACTTC
clone size: many; D gene: TRBD2; V gene: TRBV9; J gene: TRBJ2-1; CDR3 protein: CASSPWTSASSYNEQFF; CDR3 DNA: TGTGCCAGCAGCCCCTGGACTAGCGCGAGCTCCTACAATGAGCAGTTCTTC
clone size: NA; D gene: NA; V gene: TRBV6-5; J gene: TRBJ1-2; CDR3 protein: CASSYGAQGQANYGYTF; CDR3 DNA: TGTGCCAGCAGTTACGGGGCCCAAGGTCAAGCTAACTATGGCTACACCTTC
clone size: few; D gene: TRBD2; V gene: TRBV5-6; J gene: TRBJ2-5; CDR3 protein: CASSSLGLAGLETQYF; CDR3 DNA: TGTGCCAGCAGCTCATTGGGACTAGCGGGATTGGAGACCCAGTACTTC
clone size: NA; D gene: NA; V gene: TRBV5-1; J gene: TRBJ2-1; CDR3 protein: CASSLDRVEQFF; CDR3 DNA: TGCGCCAGCAGCTTGGACAGGGTTGAGCAGTTCTTC
clone size: many; D gene: TRBD1; V gene: TRBV9; J gene: TRBJ1-2; CDR3 protein: CASSVGTGGIRYGYTF; CDR3 DNA: TGTGCCAGCAGCGTCGGGACAGGGGGCATCCGCTATGGCTACACCTTC
clone size: many; D gene: NA; V gene: TRBV12-3/TRBV12-4; J gene: TRBJ1-5; CDR3 protein: CASSLGGQNQPQHF; CDR3 DNA: TGTGCCAGCAGCCTGGGCGGGCAGAATCAGCCCCAGCATTTT
clone size: NA; D gene: TRBD2; V gene: TRBV3-1; J gene: TRBJ2-3; CDR3 protein: CASSHGTSGGLTTDTKYF; CDR3 DNA: TGTGCCAGCAGCCACGGGACTAGCGGGGGATTAACCACAGATACGAAGTATTTT
clone size: many; D gene: NA; V gene: TRBV19; J gene: TRBJ2-5; CDR3 protein: CASSLYVVPRETQYF; CDR3 DNA: TGTGCCAGTAGCCTTTACGTCGTGCCCAGGGAGACCCAGTACTTC
clone size: few; D gene: TRBD2; V gene: TRBV11-1; J gene: TRBJ2-1; CDR3 protein: CASSLPVRLAGRRHEQFF; CDR3 DNA: TGTGCCAGCAGCTTACCCGTTCGACTAGCGGGACGAAGGCATGAGCAGTTCTTC
clone size: NA; D gene: TRBD1; V gene: TRBV4-3; J gene: TRBJ1-1; CDR3 protein: CASSQGGQGAGTEAFF; CDR3 DNA: TGCGCCAGCAGCCAGGGAGGACAGGGGGCGGGCACTGAAGCTTTCTTT
clone size: many; D gene: NA; V gene: TRBV5-5; J gene: TRBJ2-1; CDR3 protein: CASSRDGRSYNEQFF; CDR3 DNA: TGTGCCAGCAGTAGGGATGGACGCTCCTACAATGAGCAGTTCTTC
clone size: NA; D gene: TRBD1; V gene: TRBV18; J gene: TRBJ1-1; CDR3 protein: CASSPGTGKKAFF; CDR3 DNA: TGTGCCAGCTCACCGGGGACAGGGAAAAAAGCTTTCTTT
clone size: NA; D gene: NA; V gene: TRBV5-5; J gene: TRBJ1-5; CDR3 protein: CASSQFRGGFSNQPQHF; CDR3 DNA: TGTGCCAGCAGCCAGTTCCGGGGGGGTTTTAGCAATCAGCCCCAGCATTTT
clone size: NA; D gene: NA; V gene: TRBV7-2; J gene: TRBJ1-2; CDR3 protein: CASSLMWGTDGYTF; CDR3 DNA: TGTGCCAGCAGCTTAATGTGGGGTACGGACGGCTACACCTTC
clone size: NA; D gene: NA; V gene: TRBV6-5; J gene: TRBJ1-2; CDR3 protein: CASSYDSNYGYTF; CDR3 DNA: TGTGCCAGCAGTTACGACAGCAACTATGGCTACACCTTC
clone size: few; D gene: NA; V gene: TRBV6-2/TRBV6-3; J gene: TRBJ2-1; CDR3 protein: CASSYSAPDNEQFF; CDR3 DNA: TGTGCCAGCAGTTATTCAGCGCCAGACAATGAGCAGTTCTTC
clone size: NA; D gene: NA; V gene: TRBV16; J gene: TRBJ1-2; CDR3 protein: CASSPDSGGYTF; CDR3 DNA: TGTGCCAGCAGCCCCGACAGTGGCGGCTACACCTTC
clone size: few; D gene: NA; V gene: TRBV18; J gene: TRBJ2-5; CDR3 protein: CASSPPNKPTALGQETQYF; CDR3 DNA: TGTGCCAGCTCACCACCTAACAAACCAACAGCGCTGGGACAAGAGACCCAGTACTTC
clone size: NA; D gene: NA; V gene: TRBV4-2; J gene: TRBJ2-7; CDR3 protein: CASSPDMGFSSYEQYF; CDR3 DNA: TGTGCCAGCAGTCCTGACATGGGATTTTCCTCCTACGAGCAGTACTTC
clone size: NA; D gene: TRBD2; V gene: TRBV20-1; J gene: TRBJ2-5; CDR3 protein: CSAGLAGEQTQYF; CDR3 DNA: TGCAGTGCGGGACTAGCGGGGGAGCAGACCCAGTACTTC
clone size: NA; D gene: NA; V gene: TRBV28; J gene: TRBJ1-3; CDR3 protein: CASSKTGTTNTIYF; CDR3 DNA: TGTGCCAGCAGTAAAACCGGGACAACAAACACCATATATTTT
clone size: NA; D gene: TRBD2; V gene: TRBV20-1; J gene: TRBJ2-7; CDR3 protein: CSATIAGAYEQYF; CDR3 DNA: TGCAGTGCTACAATAGCGGGAGCCTACGAGCAGTACTTC
clone size: many; D gene: TRBD2; V gene: TRBV20-1; J gene: TRBJ2-5; CDR3 protein: CSARGLAGMQETQYF; CDR3 DNA: TGCAGTGCTAGGGGCCTAGCGGGTATGCAAGAGACCCAGTACTTC